The clone carrying this TCR beta chain was detected only a few times. Because the CDR3's place on the DNA is in doubt, the DNA is left out and the CDR3 is given as listed by TCRdb. These data belong to a study of early T cells in non-severe SARS-CoV-2 infection. Each CDR3 protein is one row after TCRdb ran MiXCR on the 5' RACE reads. The sample yields tens of thousands of distinct CDR3 sequences, 11% seen once. The CDR3 length equals 24 residues, ends included. Looked up from germline, CDR1 is LGHNA and CDR2 is YSLEER. The sequences come from whole blood, collected at baseline. This rearrangement joins TRBV4-3 to TRBJ1-4; the table's TRBD1 call for D was not verified on the DNA. The clonotype was recovered from an adult who was a healthcare worker with PCR-confirmed SARS-CoV-2 infection or an uninfected control (not recorded which). The CDR3 region is CASSQDPYPIAGTESQQLMKNCFF.